These 12 T cell receptor beta chains share one sample of origin, sequenced in a study of identical twins. TCRdb redid the calling of the 5' RACE reads with MiXCR, one entry per CDR3 protein. The sample holds 500,000 to 650,000 distinct CDR3 sequences, about a fifth seen once. This sample also appeared in a second study, on yellow fever vaccine responses in identical twins.

Specimen: CD4+ T cells sorted from blood. The receptors stem from a young woman in good health.

The genes are TRBV20-1 and TRBJ2-5; the D gene is possibly TRBD2 (5 bases). The CDR3 totals 17 residues. Trimming removed 0 bases from V and 0 bases from J, with 17 bases in between. Germline CDR1 DFQATT, CDR2 SNEGSKA (reference sequence). CDR3: CSARDVSSGVYQETQYF. DNA for the CDR3: TGCAGTGCTAGAGATGTATCGAGCGGAGTCTACCAAGAGACCCAGTACTTC.

This clonotype showed up just a few times. The chain combines TRBV4-2 with TRBJ2-5, with 7 bases matching TRBD2. The ends lost 0 bases at V and 2 bases at J; junction bases unmatched: 3. Germline CDR1 LGHNA, CDR2 YNFKEQ. The CDR3 spans 15 residues. CDR3 region: CASSQDLRGQETQYF. As DNA, the CDR3 is TGTGCCAGCAGCCAAGATCTGCGGGGGCAAGAGACCCAGTACTTC.

This clonotype has more than one count but fewer than ten. This chain joins TRBV20-1 and TRBJ2-4; D gene unclear. The germline V gene encodes CDR1 DFQATT and CDR2 SNEGSKA (reference sequence). The CDR3 consists of 16 residues. V was trimmed by 3 bases and J by 0 bases, leaving 15 bases between them. CDR3 bases: TGCAGTGCTAGTCCCGGTTGGGCTATAGCCAAAAACATTCAGTACTTC. Amino acids: CSASPGWAIAKNIQYF.

There are a few counts of this clonotype. The chain couples TRBV6-1 to TRBJ1-6; D is uncertain. CDR3 size: 15 residues. From germline, CDR1 is MNHNS and CDR2 SASEGT. Trimming took 1 base from V and 7 from J, leaving 11 bases between them. The CDR3 bases are TGTGCCAGCAGTGAAGTGGAGGTCCGAAATTCACCCCTCCACTTT. As protein: CASSEVEVRNSPLHF.

The chain is built from TRBV3-1 and TRBJ1-1; D perhaps matches TRBD1 (5 bases). Trimming shortened V by 1 base and J by 5 bases, and 11 bases separated the two germline ends. There are 14 residues in the CDR3. The germline V gene encodes CDR1 LGHDT and CDR2 YNNKEL (reference sequence). The CDR3, as DNA: TGTGCCAGCAGCCAAGGTGTCGGGGGAACTGAAGCTTTCTTT. Encoded protein: CASSQGVGGTEAFF.

This clonotype was counted only a few times. This chain uses TRBV5-1 with TRBJ2-2; a possible D gene is TRBD2 (6 bases). The CDR3 runs 15 residues. The germline gives CDR1 SGHRS, CDR2 YFSETQ. V was cut by 4 bases and J by 2 bases, with 12 bases left in between. The CDR3 is CASSQTGLNTGELFF. The CDR3 nucleotides are TGCGCCAGCAGCCAAACGGGACTTAACACCGGGGAGCTGTTTTTT.

This clonotype appeared a few times. V usage is TRBV20-1 and J usage is TRBJ1-1, with D uncertain. This CDR3 is 11 amino acids long. CDR1 and CDR2 (germline): DFQATT, SNEGSKA (reference sequence). V lost 3 bases to trimming and J lost 4 bases, with 6 bases between them. CDR3 nucleotides: TGCAGTGCTAGCTTAAGCACTGAAGCTTTCTTT. It specifies CSASLSTEAFF.

This clonotype was seen more than once but under ten times. The chain uses TRBV5-1 and TRBJ2-7; D gene ambiguous. V lost 1 base and J lost 11, with 10 bases in between. The CDR3 spans 11 residues. Looked up from germline, CDR1 is SGHRS and CDR2 is YFSETQ. CDR3 in amino acids: CASSLPLKKYV. DNA for the CDR3: TGCGCCAGCAGCTTGCCACTTAAGAAGTACGTC.

In its sample, this clonotype was seen a few times. The chain links TRBV10-3 to TRBJ2-1; D is unclear. V gave up 2 bases and J gave up 5 bases, with 4 bases separating them. Germline-derived CDR1 and CDR2 are ENHRY and SYGVKD. The CDR3 runs to 12 residues. The CDR3 sequence is CAISEGDNEQFF. The CDR3 nucleotides read TGTGCCATCAGTGAGGGGGACAATGAGCAGTTCTTC.

V gene TRBV2 combines with J gene TRBJ2-1, with no clear D. V lost 2 bases and J lost 0, with 11 bases in between. The germline CDR1 and CDR2 sequences are SNHLY and FYNNEI. The CDR3 consists of 16 residues. The CDR3 loop is CASSESAGSSYNEQFF. For the CDR3, the DNA is TGTGCCAGCAGTGAATCGGCTGGCAGCTCCTACAATGAGCAGTTCTTC. The entire variable domain, with the rest obtained from reference TRBV2 and TRBJ2-1, is as follows: EPEVTQTPSHQVTQMGQEVILRCVPISNHLYFYWYRQILGQKVEFLVSFYNNEISEKSEIFDDQFSVERPDGSNFTLKIRSTKLEDSAMYFCASSESAGSSYNEQFFGPGTRLTVL.

V is TRBV5-1 and J is TRBJ1-5, with TRBD1 matching over 7 bases. The CDR3 contains 15 residues. Trimming at V came to 0 bases and at J to 7 bases, leaving 7 bases not matched to a gene. Per the germline V gene, CDR1 is SGHRS and CDR2 is YFSETQ. Here the CDR3 reads CASSLEGAGWQPQHF. DNA of the CDR3: TGCGCCAGCAGCTTGGAGGGGGCGGGCTGGCAGCCCCAGCATTTT.

This clonotype was found a few times. The rearrangement uses TRBV6-2 or TRBV6-3 and TRBJ2-2, with 8 nucleotides matching TRBD2. This CDR3 is built from 13 residues. V lost 2 bases and J lost 10; bases outside the gene matches: 3. Germline CDR1 is MNHEY and CDR2 is SVGEGT. CDR3 sequence: CASSYGTRKELFF. The CDR3 DNA sequence: TGTGCCAGCAGTTACGGGACTAGGAAGGAGCTGTTTTTT.